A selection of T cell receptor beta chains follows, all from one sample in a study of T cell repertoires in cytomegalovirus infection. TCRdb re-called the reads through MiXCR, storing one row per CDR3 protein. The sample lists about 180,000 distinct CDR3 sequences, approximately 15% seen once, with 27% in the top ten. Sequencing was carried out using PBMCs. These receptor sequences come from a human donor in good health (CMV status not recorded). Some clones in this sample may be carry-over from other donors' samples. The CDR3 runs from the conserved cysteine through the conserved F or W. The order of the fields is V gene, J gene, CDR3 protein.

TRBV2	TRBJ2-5	CASSDRDFQETQYF
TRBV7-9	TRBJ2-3	CASSLLGGGGSDTQYF
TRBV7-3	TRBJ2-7	CASSPPSPAAPLEQYF
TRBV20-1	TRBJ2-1	CSASIGGLDDEQFF
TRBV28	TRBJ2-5	CASRFWDLEQETQYF
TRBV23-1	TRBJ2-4	CASSRSAGVAKNVQYF
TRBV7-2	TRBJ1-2	CASSFPGQSGYTF
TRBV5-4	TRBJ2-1	CASSLERREYNEQFF
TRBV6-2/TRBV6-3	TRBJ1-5	CASRTPGQGFGQPQHF
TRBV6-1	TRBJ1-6	CASTEGAPPSPLHF
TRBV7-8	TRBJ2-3	CASSGKDTQYF
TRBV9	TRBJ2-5	CASSVSSQETQYF
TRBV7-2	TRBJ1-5	CASSPGQGHNQPQHF
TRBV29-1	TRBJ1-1	CSVDAGAHTEAFF
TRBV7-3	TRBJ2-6	CASSLIQAPGANVLTF
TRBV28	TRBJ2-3	CASSLWLAGVDTQYF
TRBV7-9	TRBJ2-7	CASSSARTAEQYF
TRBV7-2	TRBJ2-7	CASSTSSTVMPYEQYF
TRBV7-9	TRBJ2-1	CASSLWWRGAGNEQFF
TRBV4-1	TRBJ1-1	CASSQTGAEKNTEAFF
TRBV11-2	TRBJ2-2	CASSSIGRNTGELFF
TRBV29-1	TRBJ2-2	CSVEEISPGELFF
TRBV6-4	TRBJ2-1	CASSVLAGVTEQFF
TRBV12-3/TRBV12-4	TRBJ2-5	CASSLGPGLGPSKTQYF
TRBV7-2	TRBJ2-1	CASSSLGRGGNEQFF
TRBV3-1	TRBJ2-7	CASSLGTSVKRTYEQYF
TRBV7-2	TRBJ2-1	CASSPTTAGPYNEQFF
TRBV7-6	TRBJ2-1	CASSLGGLAGRTYNEQFF
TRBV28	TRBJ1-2	CASSSPSYYTF
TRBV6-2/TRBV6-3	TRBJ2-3	CASSYRLQGDTQYF
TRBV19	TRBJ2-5	CASSILIQGVGETQYF
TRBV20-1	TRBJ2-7	CSAREWAARVGSYEQYF
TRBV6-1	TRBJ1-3	CASSPDGINTIYF
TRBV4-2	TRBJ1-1	CASSQVAGTGEAFF
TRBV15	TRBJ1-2	CATSAQLGGSVSYGYTF
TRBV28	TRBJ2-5	CASRIGTSGSRETQYF
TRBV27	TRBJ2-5	CASSPRESGKETQYF
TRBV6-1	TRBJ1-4	CASSSGTPATNEKLFF
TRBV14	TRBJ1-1	CASSPPSRWNTEAFF
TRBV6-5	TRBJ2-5	CASSHQGQPEETQYF
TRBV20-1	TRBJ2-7	CSARSLRDAAYEQYF